Below are 20 T cell receptor beta chains sequenced from a single sample in a study of human CD8 memory T cell subsets. The TCR beta sequencing libraries came from UMI-labeled 5' RACE. Reanalyzing the 5' RACE reads, TCRdb keeps one entry per CDR3 protein, without DNA. Its table records around 9,700 distinct CDR3 sequences. The sequenced sample was CD8+ T cells from PBMCs. The receptors were sampled from a human donor in good health.

The CDR3 loop reads CASSFGQGIQETQYF. The genes are TRBV7-8 and TRBJ2-5; TCRdb picks TRBD1, but there is no DNA to check that call. CDR1 is SGHVS, CDR2 FQNEAQ, per germline. The CDR3 covers 15 residues.

In terms of frequency, this clonotype is medium-sized. This chain joins TRBV18 and TRBJ2-7; TCRdb selects TRBD1, and the lack of DNA leaves this call unchecked. The CDR3 length is 14 residues. The germline gives CDR1 KGHSH, CDR2 LQKENI. The CDR3 loop is CASSPWGQGDEQYF.

CDR3 region: CASSLGLSNQPQHF. The chain combines TRBV12-3 or TRBV12-4 with TRBJ1-5. The CDR3 contains 14 residues.

The J gene is TRBJ1-2, the V gene TRBV18. Germline assignment: CDR1 KGHSH and CDR2 LQKENI. CDR3 size: 14 residues. CDR3 amino acids: CASSPPVQIYGYTF.

This chain connects TRBV30 to TRBJ1-1; the D call of TRBD1 rests on TCRdb alone, since no DNA is present to check it. Germline V gives CDR1 GTSNPN, CDR2 SVGIG (reference sequence). There are 16 residues in the CDR3. CDR3 loop: CAWSVLGDSLNTEAFF.

This rearrangement joins TRBV9 to TRBJ2-1; TCRdb's D call, TRBD2, is unchecked because there is no DNA. CDR3 length: 15 amino acids. CDR1 is SGDLS, CDR2 YYNGEE, per germline. The chain's CDR3 is CASSGQLAGEDEQFF.

V is TRBV24-1 and J is TRBJ2-7; lacking DNA, the TRBD1 call made by TCRdb goes unchecked. There are 15 residues in the CDR3. The germline CDR1 and CDR2 sequences are KGHDR and SFDVKD. The CDR3 protein is CATSDPGTGSYEQYF.

The gene calls are TRBV7-9 and TRBJ2-1; TCRdb calls TRBD1, which cannot be checked without DNA. The CDR3 is made up of 15 amino acids. Germline V gives CDR1 SEHNR, CDR2 FQNEAQ (reference sequence). CDR3 sequence reads: CASAQGGASYNEQFF.

The CDR3 loop reads CASSLDGQGRGETQYF. The rearrangement links TRBV7-9 to TRBJ2-5; with no DNA, the TCRdb D assignment of TRBD1 cannot be verified. The CDR3 covers 16 residues. The germline V gene has CDR1 SEHNR and CDR2 FQNEAQ (reference sequence). The full variable domain, in which reference TRBV7-9 and TRBJ2-5 provide the parts outside the CDR3, is DTGVSQNPRHKITKRGQNVTFRCDPISEHNRLYWYRQTLGQGPEFLTYFQNEAQLEKSRLLSDRFSAERPKGSFSTLEIQRTEQGDSAMYLCASSLDGQGRGETQYFGPGTRLLVL.

This sequence joins TRBV28 and TRBJ1-1; TCRdb's D call of TRBD1 is untestable without DNA. The germline gives CDR1 MDHEN, CDR2 SYDVKM. This CDR3 contains 15 residues. The CDR3 protein is CASSLLTGANTEAFF.

This clonotype is deemed medium-sized by its frequency. The J gene is TRBJ1-5, the V gene TRBV12-3 or TRBV12-4; TCRdb calls TRBD1, which cannot be checked without DNA. The CDR3 consists of 15 residues. The CDR3 is CASILGTASNQPQHF.

The J gene is TRBJ2-7, the V gene TRBV6-5; TCRdb returns TRBD1, unconfirmable since there is no DNA. Germline CDR1 MNHEY, CDR2 SVGAGI. The CDR3 totals 15 residues. The CDR3: CASSYRTGQGYEQYF.

V gene TRBV14 combines with J gene TRBJ2-7; the D gene TCRdb calls, TRBD2, cannot be checked with no DNA. The CDR3 totals 14 residues. Germline-derived CDR1 and CDR2 are SGHDN and FVKESK. The CDR3 reads CASSQGLAGDEQYF.

The rearrangement joins TRBV30 to TRBJ2-5. Germline values: CDR1 GTSNPN, CDR2 SVGIG (reference sequence). CDR3 length: 11 residues. The CDR3 loop reads CAWIRSETQYF.

The gene calls are TRBV3-1 and TRBJ2-5. The CDR3 totals 15 residues. Germline CDR1 LGHDT, CDR2 YNNKEL (reference sequence). The CDR3 protein is CASSQALDLQETQYF.

The rearrangement uses TRBV7-8 and TRBJ2-7; TCRdb's D gene call, TRBD1, goes unchecked for lack of DNA. The CDR3 consists of 15 residues. CDR1 and CDR2 (germline): SGHVS, FQNEAQ. This CDR3 reads CASSPQAGGTREQYF.

This clonotype is medium-sized by frequency. This chain uses TRBV5-1 with TRBJ2-7; the TCRdb call, TRBD1, lacks DNA for checking. The CDR3 runs to 15 residues. Per germline, CDR1 SGHRS and CDR2 YFSETQ. The CDR3: CASSFDGTGFYEQYF.

The V and J genes are TRBV4-1 and TRBJ1-3. CDR1 is MGHRA, CDR2 YSYEKL, per germline. The CDR3 totals 19 residues. The CDR3 here is CASSQASGDTSLTGNTIYF.

The rearrangement links TRBV3-1 to TRBJ2-2; the TCRdb call, TRBD1, lacks DNA for checking. This CDR3 comprises 14 residues. Germline V gene data show CDR1 as LGHDT and CDR2 as YNNKEL (reference sequence). Here the CDR3 reads CASSQVGDTGELFF.

This clonotype counts as medium-sized by frequency. The rearrangement uses TRBV19 and TRBJ1-1; absent DNA, TCRdb's TRBD1 call cannot be checked. CDR1 LNHDA and CDR2 SQIVND come from the germline V gene (reference sequence). The CDR3 is 12 amino acids. The CDR3 region is CASLTGNTEAFF.